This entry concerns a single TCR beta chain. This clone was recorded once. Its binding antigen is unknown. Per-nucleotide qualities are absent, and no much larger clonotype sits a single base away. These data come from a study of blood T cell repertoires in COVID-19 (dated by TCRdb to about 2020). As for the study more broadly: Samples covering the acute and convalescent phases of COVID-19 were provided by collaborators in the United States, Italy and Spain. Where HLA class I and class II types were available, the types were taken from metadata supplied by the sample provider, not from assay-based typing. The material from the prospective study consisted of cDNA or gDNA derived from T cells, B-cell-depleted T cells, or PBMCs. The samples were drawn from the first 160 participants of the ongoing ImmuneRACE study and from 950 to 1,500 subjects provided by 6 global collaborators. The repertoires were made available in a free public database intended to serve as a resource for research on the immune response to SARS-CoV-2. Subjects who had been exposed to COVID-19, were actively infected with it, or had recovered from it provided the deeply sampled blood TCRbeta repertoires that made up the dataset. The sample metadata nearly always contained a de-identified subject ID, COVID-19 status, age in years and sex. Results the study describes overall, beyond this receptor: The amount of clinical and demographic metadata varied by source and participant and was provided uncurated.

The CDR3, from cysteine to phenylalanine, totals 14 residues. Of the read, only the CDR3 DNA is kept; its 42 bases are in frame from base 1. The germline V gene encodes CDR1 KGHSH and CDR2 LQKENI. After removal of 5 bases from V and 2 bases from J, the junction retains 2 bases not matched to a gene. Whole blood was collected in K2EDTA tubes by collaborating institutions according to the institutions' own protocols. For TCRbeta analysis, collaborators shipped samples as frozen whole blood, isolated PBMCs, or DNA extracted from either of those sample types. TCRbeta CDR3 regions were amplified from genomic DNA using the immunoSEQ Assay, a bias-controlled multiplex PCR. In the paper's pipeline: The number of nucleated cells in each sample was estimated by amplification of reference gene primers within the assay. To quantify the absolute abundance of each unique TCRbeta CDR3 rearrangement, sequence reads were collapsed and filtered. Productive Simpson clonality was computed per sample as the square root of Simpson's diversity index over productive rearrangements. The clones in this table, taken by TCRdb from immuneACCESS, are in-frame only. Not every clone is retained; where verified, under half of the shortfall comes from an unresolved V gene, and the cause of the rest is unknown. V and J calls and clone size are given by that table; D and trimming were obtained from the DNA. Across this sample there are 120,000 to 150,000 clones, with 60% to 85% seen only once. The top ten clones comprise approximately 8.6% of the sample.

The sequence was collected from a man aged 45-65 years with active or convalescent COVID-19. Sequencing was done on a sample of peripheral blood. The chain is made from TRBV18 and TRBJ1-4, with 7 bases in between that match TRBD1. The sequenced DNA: TGTGCCAGCTCAGGGACAGCGACTAATGAAAAACTGTTTTTT. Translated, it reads CASSGTATNEKLFF.